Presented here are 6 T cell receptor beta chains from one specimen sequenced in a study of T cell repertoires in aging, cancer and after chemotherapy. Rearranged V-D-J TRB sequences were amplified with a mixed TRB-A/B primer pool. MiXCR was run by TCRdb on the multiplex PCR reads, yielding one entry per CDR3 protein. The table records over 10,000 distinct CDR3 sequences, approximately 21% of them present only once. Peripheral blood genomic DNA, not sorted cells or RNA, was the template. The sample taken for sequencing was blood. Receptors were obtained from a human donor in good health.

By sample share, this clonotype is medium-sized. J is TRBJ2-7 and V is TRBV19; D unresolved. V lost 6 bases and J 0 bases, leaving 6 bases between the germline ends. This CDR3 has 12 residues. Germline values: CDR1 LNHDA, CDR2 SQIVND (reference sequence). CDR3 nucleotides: TGTGCCAGTAGCTCAGACTCCTACGAGCAGTACTTC. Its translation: CASSSDSYEQYF.

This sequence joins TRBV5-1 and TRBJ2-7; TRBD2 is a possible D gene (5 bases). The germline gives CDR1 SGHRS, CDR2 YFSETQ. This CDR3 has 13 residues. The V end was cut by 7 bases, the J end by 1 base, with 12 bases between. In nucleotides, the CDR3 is TGCGCCAGCTCCCCGGGATCTTCCTACGAGCAGTACTTC. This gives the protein CASSPGSSYEQYF.

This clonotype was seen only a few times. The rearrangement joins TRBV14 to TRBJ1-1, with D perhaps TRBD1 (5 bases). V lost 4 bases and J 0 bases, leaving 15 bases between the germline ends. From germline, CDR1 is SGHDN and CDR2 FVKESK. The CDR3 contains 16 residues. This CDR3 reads CASSLQTDYLNTEAFF. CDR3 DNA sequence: TGTGCCAGCAGCCTCCAGACAGACTATCTGAACACTGAAGCTTTCTTT. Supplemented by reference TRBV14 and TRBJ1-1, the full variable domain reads EAGVTQFPSHSVIEKGQTVTLRCDPISGHDNLYWYRRVMGKEIKFLLHFVKESKQDESGMPNNRFLAERTGGTYSTLKVQPAELEDSGVYFCASSLQTDYLNTEAFFGQGTRLTVV.

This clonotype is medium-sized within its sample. CDR3 region: CASREQAYEQYF. The CDR3 nucleotides are TGCGCCAGCAGGGAACAGGCCTACGAGCAGTACTTC. The chain carries TRBV5-1 and TRBJ2-7, with D tentatively TRBD1 (5 bases). Trimming cost V 5 bases and J 2 bases, with 8 bases left between them. The CDR3 sequence is 12 residues long. Germline V gene lookup returns CDR1 SGHRS and CDR2 YFSETQ.

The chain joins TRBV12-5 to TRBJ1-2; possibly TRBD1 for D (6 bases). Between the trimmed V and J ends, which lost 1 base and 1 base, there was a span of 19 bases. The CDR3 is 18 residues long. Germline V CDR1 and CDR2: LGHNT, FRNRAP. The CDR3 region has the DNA TGTGCTAGTGGTTTGGAGGGGGGCGGGGACGGATTTAACTATGGCTACACCTTC. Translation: CASGLEGGGDGFNYGYTF.

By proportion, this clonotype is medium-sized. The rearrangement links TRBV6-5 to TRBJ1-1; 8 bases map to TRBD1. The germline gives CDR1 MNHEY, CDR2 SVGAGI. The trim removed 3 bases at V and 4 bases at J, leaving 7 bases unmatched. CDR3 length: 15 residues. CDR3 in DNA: TGTGCCAGCAGTTATCGTCCAGGGGGCGGCACTGAAGCTTTCTTT. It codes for CASSYRPGGGTEAFF.